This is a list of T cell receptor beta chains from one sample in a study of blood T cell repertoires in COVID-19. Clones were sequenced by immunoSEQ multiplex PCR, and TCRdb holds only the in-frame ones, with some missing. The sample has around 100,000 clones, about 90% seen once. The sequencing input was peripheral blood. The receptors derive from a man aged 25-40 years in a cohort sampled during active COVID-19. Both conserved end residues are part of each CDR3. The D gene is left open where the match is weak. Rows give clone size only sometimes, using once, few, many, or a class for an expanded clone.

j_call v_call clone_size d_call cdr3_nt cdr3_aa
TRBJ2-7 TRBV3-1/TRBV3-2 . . TGTGCCAGCAGCCTGCGACAGAGCCGCTCCTACGAGCAGTACTTC CASSLRQSRSYEQYF
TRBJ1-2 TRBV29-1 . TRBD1 TGCAGCTTCGGTACAGGGGTTGGCTACACCTTC CSFGTGVGYTF
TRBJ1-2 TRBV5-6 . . TGTGCCAGCAGCCTGCAGGGAATTAACTATGGCTACACCTTC CASSLQGINYGYTF
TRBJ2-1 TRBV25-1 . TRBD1 TGTGCCAGCAGTGGACAAGGGGGCCAGACCTACAATGAGCAGTTCTTC CASSGQGGQTYNEQFF
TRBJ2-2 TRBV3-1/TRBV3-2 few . TGTGCCAGCAGCCAAGATGTCTGGCAGGGCATGACCGGGGAGCTGTTTTTT CASSQDVWQGMTGELFF
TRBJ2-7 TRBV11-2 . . TGTGCCAGCAGCTTAGTGTCCGGCGGGGTCGCCTACGAGCAGTACTTC CASSLVSGGVAYEQYF
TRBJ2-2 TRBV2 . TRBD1 TGTGCCAGCACTAGAGGGACAGGGGCCGGGGAGCTGTTTTTT CASTRGTGAGELFF
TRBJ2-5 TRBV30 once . TGTGCCTGGAGTGCCCTCCAGTTACAAGAGACCCAGTACTTC CAWSALQLQETQYF
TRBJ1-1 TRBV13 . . TGTGCCAGCAGCTTAGGTGCGGGGGGCCCGAACACTGAAGCTTTCTTT CASSLGAGGPNTEAFF
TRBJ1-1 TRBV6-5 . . TGTGCCAGCAGTTCAGGCGGGGGGGCGGAAGCTTTCTTT CASSSGGGAEAFF
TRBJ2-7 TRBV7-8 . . TGTGCCAGCAGCTTAATTCAGGACTCCTACGAGCAGTACTTC CASSLIQDSYEQYF
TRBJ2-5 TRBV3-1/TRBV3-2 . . TGTGCCAGCAGCCAAGATTGGGGGGGCGGGGAGACCCAGTACTTC CASSQDWGGGETQYF
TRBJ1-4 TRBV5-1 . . TGCGCCAGCAGGTCCGCACAGGGTACCGAAAAACTGTTTTTT CASRSAQGTEKLFF
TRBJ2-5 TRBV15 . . TGTGCCACCAGTCGGCCAGGGGAAGGTCTGCAGACCCAGTACTTC CATSRPGEGLQTQYF
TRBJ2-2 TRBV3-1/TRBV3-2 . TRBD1 TGTGCCAGCAGCCCTAAACAGGGGGCGCAAGTCACCGGGGAGCTGTTTTTT CASSPKQGAQVTGELFF
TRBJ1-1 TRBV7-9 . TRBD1 TGTGCCAGCGCGAACTGGGAAAACAGGGGGCTAGCTTTCTTT CASANWENRGLAFF
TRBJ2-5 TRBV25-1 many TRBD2 TGTGCCAGCAGTGGCAGGGAGATGGCGGGGGGGGAGGTGGAGACCCAGTACTTC CASSGREMAGGEVETQYF
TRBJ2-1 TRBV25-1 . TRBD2 TGTGCCAGCAGCCCCCCCGCGGGGGGTAATGAGCAGTTCTTC CASSPPAGGNEQFF
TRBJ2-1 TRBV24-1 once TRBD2 TGTGCCACCAGTGATTTGGCCGGGGGGGATAACAATGAGCAGTTCTTC CATSDLAGGDNNEQFF
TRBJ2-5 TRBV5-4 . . TGTGCCAGCAGCTCCGGACTCACCCAAGAGACCCAGTACTTC CASSSGLTQETQYF
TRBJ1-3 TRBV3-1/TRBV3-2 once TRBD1 TGTGCCAGCAGCCAAGGGACAGGGGCTGGAAACACCATATATTTT CASSQGTGAGNTIYF
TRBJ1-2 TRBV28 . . TGTGCCAGCAGTTTCGGGCAGGGTCCCTATGATGGCTACACCTTC CASSFGQGPYDGYTF
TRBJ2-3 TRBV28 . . TGTGCCAGCAGTTTAAGAGGGACTGGCACAGATACGCAGTATTTT CASSLRGTGTDTQYF
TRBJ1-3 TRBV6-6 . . TGTGCCAGCCACACGCTCTCTGGAAACACCATATATTTT CASHTLSGNTIYF
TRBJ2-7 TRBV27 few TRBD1 TGTGCCAGCAGTTTAGCCAATCAGGGGGACAAGCACTTC CASSLANQGDKHF
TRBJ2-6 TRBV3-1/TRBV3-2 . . TGTGCCAGCAGCCCGCCCGGAGAAGTCTCTGGGGCCAACGTCCTGACTTTC CASSPPGEVSGANVLTF
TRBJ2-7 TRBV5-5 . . TGTGCCAGCAGCTTGGAGGCGGGTCAGACCTACGAGCAGTACTTC CASSLEAGQTYEQYF